This TCR beta chain was recorded in a study of radiation and T cells in renal cell carcinoma. As for the study in general: Nephrectomy followed 15 Gy stereotactic body radiation by 4 weeks.

CDR1 is LGHNA, CDR2 YSLEER, per germline. V gave up 5 bases and J gave up 6 bases; unmatched junction bases: 5. The CDR3 sequence is 16 residues long. TCRdb's table, derived via immunoSEQ multiplex PCR, lists solely in-frame clones and lacks some. The profile shows about 20,000 clones, 80% of them singletons. Stated time point: baseline pretreatment blood. Specified treatment: 15 Gy SBRT to primary tumor, nephrectomy 4 weeks later. The genes are TRBV4-3 and TRBJ2-3; 16 nucleotides agree with TRBD2. The receptor's source is a man aged 55 to 70 with renal cell carcinoma. The sample consisted of blood, taken from a patient whose treatment included radiotherapy and nephrectomy. For the CDR3, the DNA is TGCGCCAGCAGCTTCGGGACTAGCGGGAGGGCCGATACGCAGTATTTT. It encodes CASSFGTSGRADTQYF.